A selection of T cell receptor beta chains follows, all from one sample in a study of T cell responses to AZD1222 COVID-19 vaccine. Profiling relied on immunoSEQ multiplex PCR, and the TCRdb table lists in-frame clones only, not all of them. The top ten clones hold 11% of a sample with approximately 130,000 clones, 75% to 90% of them seen once. Sequences were derived from peripheral blood, sampled on day 0 of MenACWY control vaccination. These receptors came from an adult in good health. The CDR3 runs from the conserved cysteine through the conserved F or W. D genes are given only for firm matches. Not every row has a clone size; where given, it reads once, few, many or a size class.

V: TRBV11-3; J: TRBJ2-4; size: .; D: TRBD2; CDR3: CASSLGEGWAKNIQYF
V: TRBV9; J: TRBJ2-7; size: .; D: .; CDR3: CASSVEGTSSYEQYF
V: TRBV2; J: TRBJ2-5; size: .; D: .; CDR3: CASSEPPDWRQETQYF
V: TRBV6-5; J: TRBJ2-7; size: few; D: TRBD1; CDR3: CASEETGAYEQYF
V: TRBV5-8; J: TRBJ2-7; size: .; D: TRBD2; CDR3: CASSPRAGGPGEQYF
V: TRBV5-1; J: TRBJ1-6; size: .; D: TRBD1; CDR3: CASSIGGFGSPLHF
V: TRBV5-5; J: TRBJ1-1; size: .; D: .; CDR3: CASSPDLNTEAFF
V: TRBV6-6; J: TRBJ2-4; size: .; D: .; CDR3: CASSPSGVESIQYF
V: TRBV9; J: TRBJ1-6; size: .; D: .; CDR3: CASSVNPSSYNSPLHF
V: TRBV3-1/TRBV3-2; J: TRBJ1-1; size: .; D: .; CDR3: CASSRDGRVTTEAFF
V: TRBV18; J: TRBJ1-4; size: .; D: .; CDR3: CASSPEGSRTNEKLFF
V: TRBV20-1; J: TRBJ1-2; size: .; D: TRBD1; CDR3: CSASWGQGVSDYGYTF
V: TRBV7-3; J: TRBJ2-6; size: .; D: .; CDR3: CASSIEGLGANVLTF
V: TRBV7-8; J: TRBJ2-7; size: .; D: TRBD2; CDR3: CASSSNIAGGLLHEQYF
V: TRBV30; J: TRBJ2-1; size: .; D: TRBD2; CDR3: CAWSQTSGRIGWQFF
V: TRBV10-3; J: TRBJ1-1; size: once; D: TRBD1; CDR3: CAISIQGDPEAFF
V: TRBV18; J: TRBJ2-7; size: .; D: .; CDR3: CASSPTPSYEQYF
V: TRBV12-3/TRBV12-4; J: TRBJ1-2; size: .; D: .; CDR3: CASSSSGNYGYTF
V: TRBV12-3/TRBV12-4; J: TRBJ1-1; size: .; D: TRBD1; CDR3: CASSPETGTEAFF
V: TRBV10-3; J: TRBJ2-7; size: .; D: TRBD1; CDR3: CAVVYKGGTGSYEQYF